This entry lists 14 T cell receptor beta chains sequenced from one sample in a study of CD8+CD57+ T cells in acquired aplastic anemia. CD8+CD57+ cell expansion had been shown by flow cytometry in patients chosen for sequencing. According to the study, genomic DNA was the template for TCR beta VDJ and CDR3 profiling. TCRdb independently ran MiXCR on the reads; one entry per CDR3 protein. The data contain roughly 80,000 distinct CDR3 sequences, under 80% of them singletons. The sample comprised sorted CD4+, CD8+, or CD8+CD57+ T cells (not recorded which) from PBMCs. These receptors all come from a human donor with aplastic anemia.

This chain connects TRBV30 to TRBJ1-6; D gene unclear. CDR1 and CDR2 (germline): GTSNPN, SVGIG (reference sequence). There are 13 residues in the CDR3. Trimming stripped 5 bases from V and 10 bases from J, with 15 bases between. The CDR3 reads CAWDSTSGSPLHF. The DNA of the CDR3 is TGTGCCTGGGATTCTACGAGCGGATCACCCCTCCACTTT.

V usage is TRBV20-1 and J usage is TRBJ2-7; a possible D gene is TRBD1 (6 bases). V lost 2 bases and J 2 bases, leaving 10 bases between the germline ends. The CDR3 length is 13 residues. Germline V gene sequence: CDR1 DFQATT, CDR2 SNEGSKA (reference sequence). CDR3 residues: CSARPGTPYEQYF. CDR3 nucleotides: TGCAGTGCTAGACCAGGGACACCCTACGAGCAGTACTTC.

The rearrangement uses TRBV20-1 and TRBJ1-6; no reliable D call. The germline gives CDR1 DFQATT, CDR2 SNEGSKA (reference sequence). V was clipped by 3 bases and J by 1 base, with 10 bases between them. CDR3 length: 15 residues. The CDR3: CSARAGLSYNSPLHF. Written as DNA, the CDR3 is TGCAGTGCTAGGGCAGGTCTATCCTATAATTCACCCCTCCACTTT.

This clonotype showed up just a few times. V is TRBV2 and J is TRBJ2-3; D unclear. The germline V gene has CDR1 SNHLY and CDR2 FYNNEI. Trimming shortened V by 5 bases and J by 2 bases, and 2 bases separated the two germline ends. This CDR3 contains 11 residues. CDR3: CASSYTDTQYF. In DNA, the CDR3 is TGTGCCAGCAGTTACACAGATACGCAGTATTTT.

The rearrangement links TRBV15 to TRBJ2-1; D uncertain. The germline CDR1 and CDR2 sequences are LNHNV and YYDKDF (reference sequence). With 1 base removed from V and 9 bases from J, the gap between germline ends came to 10 bases. CDR3 length equals 13 residues. The CDR3 nucleotides are TGTGCCACCAGCAGAGGACCCGATGGTGAGCAGTTCTTC. This translates into CATSRGPDGEQFF.

This chain joins TRBV29-1 and TRBJ2-3; TRBD1 agrees at 8 bases. In germline, CDR1 is SQVTM, CDR2 ANQGSEA. There are 14 residues in the CDR3. V shed 5 bases and J 6 bases; nucleotides not matched to a gene: 10. CDR3 protein: CSVRRDRQADTQYF. CDR3 DNA: TGCAGCGTTCGAAGGGACAGGCAAGCGGATACGCAGTATTTT.

The sample holds a few counts of this clonotype. The chain is built from TRBV7-9 and TRBJ2-7, with 7 positions matching TRBD2. CDR1 is SEHNR and CDR2 is FQNEAQ in the germline V gene (reference sequence). Trimming at V came to 3 bases and at J to 6 bases, leaving 8 bases not matched to a gene. There are 14 residues in the CDR3. CDR3 sequence reads: CASSLIREGAEQYF. CDR3 nucleotide sequence: TGTGCCAGCAGCTTGATAAGGGAGGGTGCCGAGCAGTACTTC.

J is TRBJ2-7 and V is TRBV10-3, with 10 positions matching TRBD1. The V and J ends lost 6 bases and 2 bases, in that order; junction bases with no gene match: 4. There are 14 residues in the CDR3. Looked up from germline, CDR1 is ENHRY and CDR2 is SYGVKD. CDR3 in amino acids: CAISPGQGTYEQYF. As DNA, the CDR3 is TGTGCCATCAGCCCGGGACAGGGGACCTACGAGCAGTACTTC.

This sequence joins TRBV25-1 and TRBJ2-3; possible D gene TRBD2, 5 bases. Germline V gives CDR1 MGHDK, CDR2 SYGVNS. The CDR3 spans 15 residues. V lost 3 bases, J lost 3 bases, and 13 bases lay in between. Here the CDR3 reads CASSDPERVTDTQYF. The CDR3 DNA reads TGTGCCAGCAGTGACCCGGAGAGGGTAACAGATACGCAGTATTTT.

Remarks on this clonotype: The junction shows a germline mismatch at one end, possibly a read error. The V call is TRBV24-1, the J call TRBJ2-3; 7 bases align to TRBD1. Germline V lookup: CDR1 KGHDR, CDR2 SFDVKD. The CDR3 spans 15 residues. CDR3 nucleotide sequence: TGTGCCAGCAGTTACAGGGGCATCAGCACAGAGACGCAGTATTTT. It specifies CASSYRGISTETQYF.

V and J are TRBV19 and TRBJ2-7; 10 nucleotides align to TRBD1. The CDR3 totals 13 residues. J gave up 6 bases and V 11 bases, and 10 bases lay outside the gene matches. Germline CDR1 LNHDA, CDR2 SQIVND (reference sequence). CDR3 coding DNA: TGTGCCTTTATAGACAGGGGGCTTGGCGAGCAGTACTTC. Translation gives CAFIDRGLGEQYF.

This clonotype has ten or more counts. The rearrangement uses TRBV20-1 and TRBJ2-3; D is perhaps TRBD1 or TRBD2 (7 bases each). V lost 3 bases to trimming and J lost 6 bases, with 16 bases between them. CDR3 length: 14 residues. CDR1 and CDR2 (germline): DFQATT, SNEGSKA (reference sequence). The CDR3 region has the DNA TGCAGTGCTAGCGTTTCCAGGGGGGGGGATACGCAGTATTTT. Its translation: CSASVSRGGDTQYF.

The chain carries TRBV24-1 and TRBJ2-5; D is ambiguous. The DNA end is more similar to TRBJ2-7, so the J call may be wrong. The CDR3 length is 12 residues. Germline V lookup: CDR1 KGHDR, CDR2 SFDVKD. The CDR3 reads CATSDNNYEQYF. As DNA, the CDR3 is TGTGCCACCAGTGACAATAACTACGAGCAGTACTTC.

The rearrangement joins TRBV11-1 to TRBJ2-1; 9 bases align to TRBD2. V gave up 3 bases and J gave up 8 bases; unmatched junction bases: 11. CDR3 length: 16 residues. CDR1 SGHAT and CDR2 FQDESV come from the germline V gene (reference sequence). In DNA form, the CDR3 reads TGTGCCAGCAGCTTGGAGGGCGGGAGGGCCGAGGATGAGCAGTTCTTC. Encoded protein: CASSLEGGRAEDEQFF. Together with reference TRBV11-1 and TRBJ2-1, the CDR3 gives the full variable domain: EAEVAQSPRYKITEKSQAVAFWCDPISGHATLYWYRQILGQGPELLVQFQDESVVDDSQLPKDRFSAERLKGVDSTLKIQPAELGDSAMYLCASSLEGGRAEDEQFFGPGTRLTVL.